The 16 T cell receptor beta chains below were found in one sample sequenced in a study of control samples from healthy donors and cancer patients. Clones were sequenced by immunoSEQ multiplex PCR, and TCRdb holds only the in-frame ones, with some missing. The sample includes tens of thousands of clones, approximately 91% of them seen just once. Sample: PBMCs. Every receptor here comes from a man in his fifties or sixties with lung cancer.

The gene calls are TRBV19 and TRBJ2-1; unclear D gene. V lost 5 bases, J lost 0 bases, and 14 bases lay in between. The CDR3 contains 16 residues. CDR1 is LNHDA and CDR2 is SQIVND in the germline V gene (reference sequence). In DNA, the CDR3 is TGTGCCAGTAGTGCAGGTTTCCTTAGCTCCTACAATGAGCAGTTCTTC. Its translation is CASSAGFLSSYNEQFF.

The chain employs TRBV7-9 and TRBJ2-3; D possibly corresponds to TRBD2 (6 bases). V was clipped by 5 bases and J by 0 bases, with 12 bases between them. CDR1 and CDR2 from the germline V gene are SEHNR and FQNEAQ (reference sequence). The CDR3 contains 15 residues. For the CDR3, the DNA is TGTGCCAGCAGCCTCCGGGACTCTAGCACAGATACGCAGTATTTT. Amino acid sequence: CASSLRDSSTDTQYF.

The V and J genes are TRBV3-1 (or the pseudogene TRBV3-2) and TRBJ2-3; TRBD1 agrees at 12 bases. Per germline, CDR1 LGHDT and CDR2 YNNKEL (reference sequence). There are 16 residues in the CDR3. The V and J ends lost 3 bases and 6 bases, in that order; junction bases with no gene match: 7. In DNA, the CDR3 is TGTGCCAGCAGCCATCCCGGGACAGGGGGCTTTGATACGCAGTATTTT. Translation gives CASSHPGTGGFDTQYF.

CDR3 sequence reads: CASSPTMQETQYF. CDR3 sequence (DNA): TGTGCCAGCAGCCCTACAATGCAAGAGACCCAGTACTTC. J is TRBJ2-5 and V is TRBV7-6; no firm D call. The germline V gene has CDR1 SGHVS and CDR2 FNYEAQ. There are 13 residues in the CDR3. Trimming pared 5 bases from V and 2 bases from J, leaving 9 bases between.

The chain is built from TRBV20-1 and TRBJ2-2; D is uncertain. The CDR3 has 14 residues. Trimming stripped 3 bases from V and 3 bases from J, with 11 bases between. In germline, CDR1 is DFQATT, CDR2 SNEGSKA (reference sequence). This chain's CDR3 is CSASRRPDTGELFF. The CDR3 bases are TGCAGTGCTAGTCGCAGGCCGGACACCGGGGAGCTGTTTTTT.

This chain uses TRBV24-1 with TRBJ1-1, with D uncertain. V shed 3 bases and J shed 6 bases, with 10 bases lying between them. The germline CDR1 and CDR2 sequences are KGHDR and SFDVKD. This CDR3 comprises 13 residues. As DNA, the CDR3 is TGTGCCACCAGTGATGGGCCCTCGTCTGAAGCTTTCTTT. This codes for CATSDGPSSEAFF.

The V and J genes are TRBV27 and TRBJ1-6, with D unresolved. Trimming shortened V by 5 bases and J by 3 bases, and 8 bases separated the two germline ends. CDR3 size: 14 residues. Germline-derived CDR1 and CDR2 are MNHEY and SMNVEV (reference sequence). Here the CDR3 DNA reads TGTGCCAGCAGTAGTTCAGTCTATAATTCACCCCTCCACTTT. Residues: CASSSSVYNSPLHF.

This clone was found a few times. The chain combines TRBV29-1 with TRBJ1-1; TRBD1 might be the D (6 bases). There are 15 residues in the CDR3. Trimming removed 3 bases from V and 1 base from J, with 15 bases in between. Germline V lookup: CDR1 SQVTM, CDR2 ANQGSEA. In DNA, the CDR3 is TGCAGCGTTGAGCTGATCGGGACACCGAACACTGAAGCTTTCTTT. Translating it yields CSVELIGTPNTEAFF.

The gene calls are TRBV9 and TRBJ2-2, with D maybe TRBD2 (6 bases). From germline, CDR1 is SGDLS and CDR2 YYNGEE. CDR3 size: 16 residues. Trimming removed 3 bases at V and 3 bases at J, with 15 bases between. CDR3 amino acids: CASSARPGTDTGELFF. The DNA for the CDR3 is TGTGCCAGCAGCGCCAGACCCGGGACTGACACCGGGGAGCTGTTTTTT.

This sequence joins TRBV10-3 and TRBJ1-5; D ambiguous. CDR1 is ENHRY and CDR2 is SYGVKD in the germline V gene. Trimming took 7 bases from V and 4 from J, leaving 11 bases between them. The CDR3 totals 13 residues. The CDR3 reads CAINGEGNQPQHF. The CDR3 region has the DNA TGTGCCATCAATGGAGAAGGAAATCAGCCCCAGCATTTT.

This chain joins TRBV6-5 and TRBJ2-1, with 7 bases identical to TRBD2. The J segment lost 6 bases and the V segment lost 5 bases, leaving 7 bases of the junction unmatched. This CDR3 region has 14 residues. The germline V gene has CDR1 MNHEY and CDR2 SVGAGI. The CDR3 loop reads CASSPTGGSNEQFF. The CDR3 DNA is TGTGCCAGCAGTCCCACCGGCGGGAGCAATGAGCAGTTCTTC.

This chain links TRBV18 with TRBJ2-7; possibly TRBD1 or TRBD2 for D (5 bases each). The germline CDR1 and CDR2 sequences are KGHSH and LQKENI. The CDR3 length is 14 residues. V lost 3 bases and J 1 base, leaving 10 bases between the germline ends. CDR3 sequence (DNA): TGTGCCAGCTCACCGATGGGACGTTCCTACGAGCAGTACTTC. It specifies CASSPMGRSYEQYF.

The gene calls are TRBV7-9 and TRBJ2-7, with TRBD2 identical over 9 bases. J gave up 3 bases and V 1 base, and 7 bases lay outside the gene matches. The CDR3 runs 16 residues. Germline loops: CDR1 SEHNR, CDR2 FQNEAQ (reference sequence). CDR3 in amino acids: CASSLESAGGYYEQYF. In DNA form, the CDR3 reads TGTGCCAGCAGCTTAGAATCAGCGGGGGGATACTACGAGCAGTACTTC.

The chain joins TRBV2 to TRBJ1-5; perhaps TRBD1 as D (5 bases). The germline V gene has CDR1 SNHLY and CDR2 FYNNEI. V was trimmed by 7 bases and J by 0 bases, leaving 10 bases between them. The CDR3 is 14 amino acids. The CDR3 is CASKDGHSNQPQHF. The DNA for the CDR3 is TGTGCCAGCAAGGACGGACATAGCAATCAGCCCCAGCATTTT.

The chain employs TRBV5-6 and TRBJ1-6, with D perhaps TRBD1 (5 bases). Per the germline V gene, CDR1 is SGHDT and CDR2 is YYEEEE. CDR3 length: 15 residues. V lost 4 bases, J lost 6 bases, and 14 bases lay in between. CDR3 in DNA: TGTGCCAGCAGCCCATCCGGGGCCGGTAATTCACCCCTCCACTTT. Translated: CASSPSGAGNSPLHF.

The chain recombines TRBV25-1 with TRBJ2-2, with 9 bases identical to TRBD1. The CDR3 has 15 amino acids. The germline V gene encodes CDR1 MGHDK and CDR2 SYGVNS. The junction had 5 bases not matched to a gene; V was cut back by 3 bases and J by 6 bases. The CDR3 bases are TGTGCCAGCAGTGAGGGACAGGGATATTCCGGGGAGCTGTTTTTT. This codes for CASSEGQGYSGELFF.